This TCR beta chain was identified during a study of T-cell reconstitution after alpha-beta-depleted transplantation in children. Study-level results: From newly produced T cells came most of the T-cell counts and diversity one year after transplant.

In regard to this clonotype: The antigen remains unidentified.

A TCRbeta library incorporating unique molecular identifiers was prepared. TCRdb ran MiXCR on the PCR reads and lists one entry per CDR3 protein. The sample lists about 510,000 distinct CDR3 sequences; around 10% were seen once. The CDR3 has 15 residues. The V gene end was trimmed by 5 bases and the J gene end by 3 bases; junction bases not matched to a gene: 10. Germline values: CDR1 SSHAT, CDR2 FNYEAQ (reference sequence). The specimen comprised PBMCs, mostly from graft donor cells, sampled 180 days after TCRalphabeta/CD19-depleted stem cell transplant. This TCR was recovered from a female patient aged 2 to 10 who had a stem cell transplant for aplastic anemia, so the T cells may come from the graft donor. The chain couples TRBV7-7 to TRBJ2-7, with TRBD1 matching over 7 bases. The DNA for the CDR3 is TGTGCCAGCAGCACCAATAGACAGGGTTTCTACGAGCAGTACGTC. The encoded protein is CASSTNRQGFYEQYV.